What follows describes a single T cell receptor (beta chain). What it binds is unknown. The data were taken from a study of T cells in tumors after PD-1 blockade. Whole-study context: Patients had no prior checkpoint blockade, systemic immunosuppressants, or anti-cancer therapy within 4 weeks. Some patients also took daily vismodegib 150 mg during anti-PD-1 treatment. On average, peripheral blood gave some 110,000 TCR templates and some 37,000 unique clonotypes. Study results and caveats: Peripheral recruitment is suggested, as some novel exhausted tumor clones were in pre-treatment blood.

Clones were read by immunoSEQ multiplex PCR, and TCRdb kept only the in-frame ones, dropping some. Among fewer than 50,000 clones listed, about 84% were seen once. CDR3 length: 11 amino acids. Germline values: CDR1 SQVTM, CDR2 ANQGSEA. The receptor was isolated from a human donor with basal cell carcinoma. The chain couples TRBV29-1 to TRBJ2-2, with D unresolved. The input for sequencing was PBMCs, taken before anti-PD-1 treatment. The CDR3: CSVRRAGELFF. CDR3 sequence (DNA): TGCAGTGTTCGAAGGGCCGGGGAGCTGTTTTTT.